This T cell receptor beta chain was recorded in a study of identical twins. Study outcomes and limitations: Twin sharing of out-of-frame TCR alpha was underestimated by models in monozygotic pairs.

Unique molecular identifiers were present on cDNA, and template switching added a universal primer site. Each CDR3 protein gets one entry after TCRdb re-called the 5' RACE reads with MiXCR. Of nearly 250,000 distinct CDR3 sequences detected, roughly 7% appear once; the ten largest clones hold 3% to 4%. Healthy Caucasians made up all donors. CDR1 and CDR2 from the germline V gene are SGHAT and FQNNGV. The CDR3 is 15 residues long. Trimming pared 1 base from V and 2 bases from J, leaving 11 bases between. This clonotype was counted ten times or more. Its cognate antigen is unknown. These data were also filed under a second study, of yellow fever vaccine responses in identical twins.

The origin of this receptor is a woman between 18 and 30 years old in good health. Sequenced input: memory (CD45RO+) T cells sorted from blood. The chain has TRBV11-2 and TRBJ2-5; D is undetermined. CDR3 nucleotide sequence: TGTGCCAGCAGCTTAGGGGTTGGGGATCAAGAGACCCAGTACTTC. Protein: CASSLGVGDQETQYF.